This paragraph reports one TCR beta chain. Antigen: not known. The TRB cDNA libraries were prepared by 5' RACE with UMI labels. TCRdb reanalyzed the 5' RACE reads and collapses them to one entry per CDR3 protein, without DNA. This repertoire includes tens of thousands of distinct CDR3 sequences. This record comes from a study of CXCR3-negative and CXCR3-positive naive CD8 T cells. The study's findings and limits: Researchers report CXCR3 expression partially decreased after cryopreservation, with fresh PBMCs used in most assays. Because surface CD5 did not distinguish the naive subsets, TCR strength was inferred from TRB CDR3 properties. In naive cells, CXCR3-negative and CXCR3-positive subsets had similar TRBV-TRBJ usage; memory cells differed. Naive subsets were similarly diverse, while memory CD8+ repertoires were much less diverse.

CDR1 and CDR2 (germline): SGHRS, YFSETQ. There are 12 residues in the CDR3. V usage is TRBV5-1 and J usage is TRBJ2-7; the D call of TRBD1 rests on TCRdb alone, since no DNA is present to check it. Material: memory CD8+ T cells from blood. The TCR was taken from a human donor in good health. Some clones in this sample may be carry-over from other donors' samples. The CDR3 protein is CASRDRVDEQYF.